This entry lists 16 T cell receptor beta chains sequenced from one sample in a study of T cells in Graves' hyperthyroidism and ophthalmopathy. Amplified TCR beta CDR3 regions came from RNA transcripts. TCR CDR3 regions were first amplified by RT-PCR with HTBI primers. TCRdb recomputed calls from the multiplex PCR reads with MiXCR, one row per CDR3 protein. Of around 350,000 distinct CDR3 sequences in the sample, approximately 15% were seen once. Sequenced: blood. Source of these receptors: a woman aged 25 to 39 with Graves' ophthalmopathy.

This clonotype was counted many times. The chain has TRBV18 and TRBJ2-1; TRBD2 matches 7 bases. Germline CDR1 KGHSH, CDR2 LQKENI. The ends lost 3 bases at V and 7 bases at J; junction bases unmatched: 6. There are 14 residues in the CDR3. This CDR3 reads CASSPRLADNEQFF. The CDR3 DNA reads TGTGCCAGCTCACCTCGACTAGCTGATAATGAGCAGTTCTTC.

There are many counts of this clonotype. This sequence joins TRBV28 and TRBJ2-2; possibly TRBD1 for D (6 bases). V gave up 10 bases and J gave up 3 bases, with 18 bases separating them. CDR1 and CDR2 from the germline V gene are MDHEN and SYDVKM. This CDR3 spans 15 amino acids. The CDR3 DNA follows: TGTGCCACCACTTTCAGACAGGCGTACACCGGGGAGCTGTTTTTT. Translation: CATTFRQAYTGELFF.

This clonotype was picked up many times. The chain joins TRBV4-1 to TRBJ1-5; D ambiguous. Germline V gene data show CDR1 as MGHRA and CDR2 as YSYEKL. CDR3 length: 15 amino acids. V was pared by 0 bases and J by 5 bases, with 11 bases between. The CDR3 bases are TGCGCCAGCAGCCAAGATCATGTGGGATATCAGCCCCAGCATTTT. This gives the protein CASSQDHVGYQPQHF.

This clonotype was seen many times. V gene TRBV20-1 combines with J gene TRBJ1-6, with D possibly TRBD1 on 5 matching bases. Germline lookup yields CDR1 DFQATT and CDR2 SNEGSKA (reference sequence). V was trimmed by 6 bases and J by 5 bases, leaving 17 bases between them. This CDR3 comprises 15 residues. The CDR3 reads CSALGRGVDNSPLHF. CDR3 nucleotide sequence: TGCAGTGCCCTCGGAAGAGGGGTCGATAATTCACCCCTCCACTTT.

This clonotype has ten or more counts. The gene calls are TRBV6-1 and TRBJ2-7, with D hard to call. Trimming cost V 4 bases and J 1 base, with 8 bases left between them. Germline V gene data show CDR1 as MNHNS and CDR2 as SASEGT. CDR3 length: 13 amino acids. CDR3 amino acids: CASSAEMSYEQYF. The CDR3, as DNA: TGTGCCAGCAGTGCCGAGATGTCCTACGAGCAGTACTTC.

This chain joins TRBV7-2 and TRBJ2-1; D unclear. This CDR3 region has 13 residues. V dropped 5 bases and J dropped 8 bases, with 13 bases sitting between them. CDR1 SGHTA and CDR2 FQGNSA come from the germline V gene. CDR3 in amino acids: CASSPRPGHEQFF. DNA of the CDR3: TGTGCCAGCAGCCCCCGTCCCGGGCATGAGCAGTTCTTC.

This clonotype was recorded many times. The rearrangement links TRBV5-1 to TRBJ2-6; no reliable D call. From germline, CDR1 is SGHRS and CDR2 YFSETQ. Trimming left V 3 bases short and J 1 base short, with 14 bases between. This CDR3 comprises 17 residues. CDR3 sequence: CASSSDRRSSGANVLTF. DNA of the CDR3: TGCGCCAGCAGCTCAGACCGAAGGAGTTCTGGGGCCAACGTCCTGACTTTC.

About this clonotype: At one boundary the junction diverges from the germline segment, which might be a read error. V and J are TRBV6-2 or TRBV6-3 and TRBJ1-1; D remains unclear. Per the germline V gene, CDR1 is MNHEY and CDR2 is SVGEGT. The CDR3 has 12 residues. The CDR3 nucleotides read TGTGCCAGCAGTCACTCTAACACTGAAGCTTTCTTT. Translating it yields CASSHSNTEAFF.

This clonotype was counted ten times or more. The chain recombines TRBV29-1 with TRBJ2-5; tentative D call: TRBD2 (5 bases). There are 13 residues in the CDR3. Germline CDR1 is SQVTM and CDR2 is ANQGSEA. V was clipped by 2 bases and J by 7 bases, with 14 bases between them. For the CDR3, the DNA is TGCAGCGTTGAAATGCTAGAGGGCTCGACCCAGTACTTC. Its translation: CSVEMLEGSTQYF.

This clonotype appeared a single time. This chain joins TRBV18 and TRBJ2-7; possibly TRBD1 for D (5 bases). Trimming pared 2 bases from V and 5 bases from J, leaving 7 bases between. This CDR3 comprises 12 residues. Germline V gene sequence: CDR1 KGHSH, CDR2 LQKENI. The CDR3 DNA sequence: TGTGCCAGCTCACCAGCGGACAACGAGCAGTACTTC. Encoded protein: CASSPADNEQYF.

Many counts were recorded for this clonotype. As DNA, the CDR3 is TGTGCCAGCAGCGGTTTGGGGACAGGGACAGGAAACACCATATATTTT. Amino acids: CASSGLGTGTGNTIYF. This sequence joins TRBV28 and TRBJ1-3, with 9 bases identical to TRBD1. The CDR3 is made up of 16 amino acids. The V gene end was trimmed by 6 bases and the J gene end by 4 bases; junction bases not matched to a gene: 10. Per the germline V gene, CDR1 is MDHEN and CDR2 is SYDVKM.

The chain has TRBV3-1 and TRBJ2-5, with 9 bases that match TRBD1. J gave up 2 bases and V 10 bases, and 5 bases lay outside the gene matches. The CDR3 spans 13 residues. Germline CDR1 is LGHDT and CDR2 is YNNKEL (reference sequence). CDR3 sequence: CATKTGGQETQYF. The CDR3 region has the DNA TGTGCCACCAAGACAGGGGGACAAGAGACCCAGTACTTC.

This clonotype was observed many times. The chain carries TRBV6-6 and TRBJ2-2; the match to TRBD2 covers 12 bases. The V segment lost 0 bases and the J segment 0 bases; nucleotides outside the gene matches: 8. The CDR3 runs to 20 residues. Germline assignment: CDR1 MNHNY and CDR2 SVGAGI (reference sequence). CDR3 region: CASSYSSLAGGHANTGELFF. CDR3 DNA: TGTGCCAGCAGTTACTCGAGTCTAGCGGGGGGGCACGCGAACACCGGGGAGCTGTTTTTT.

The table lists this clonotype with many counts. The CDR3 sequence: CASSYPGGIGQPQHF. The CDR3 coding sequence is TGTGCCAGCAGCTATCCGGGGGGCATTGGTCAGCCCCAGCATTTT. The gene calls are TRBV28 and TRBJ1-5, with D possibly being TRBD1 (6 bases). Trimming stripped 6 bases from V and 6 bases from J, with 18 bases between. Germline CDR1 is MDHEN and CDR2 is SYDVKM. This CDR3 comprises 15 residues.

The J gene is TRBJ2-5, the V gene TRBV12-3 or TRBV12-4, with 11 nucleotides matching TRBD1. V was clipped by 6 bases and J by 9 bases; unmatched bases: 15. The length of the CDR3 is 16 residues. The CDR3 coding sequence is TGTGCCAGCAGGGACGGACAGGGGGCGGTTGGGCAGCCCCAGTACTTC. Protein sequence: CASRDGQGAVGQPQYF.

Ten or more counts support this clonotype. The chain is built from TRBV28 and TRBJ2-3; a possible D gene is TRBD1 (5 bases). Germline V CDR1 and CDR2: MDHEN, SYDVKM. The V gene lost 3 bases and the J gene lost 4 bases, with 17 bases spanning the gap. The CDR3 spans 16 residues. CDR3 in amino acids: CASSFLRGSLPDTQYF. DNA for the CDR3: TGTGCCAGCAGTTTTCTAAGGGGATCCCTTCCAGATACGCAGTATTTT.